The rows below give T cell receptor beta chains drawn from one sample of a study of T cells after yellow fever vaccination. TCRdb reprocessed the 5' RACE reads via MiXCR and lists one record per CDR3 protein. The table includes around 300,000 distinct CDR3 sequences, over 3.5% detected once. The specimen was PBMCs, collected 15 days after the yellow fever booster vaccination. The source is a man aged 18 to 30 who received the YFV17D yellow fever vaccine. The CDR3 runs from the conserved cysteine through the conserved F or W. Fields, in order: D gene, J gene, clone size, CDR3 length, V gene, CDR3 protein, CDR3 DNA. A D gene is named only where the DNA matches it firmly. A row's size may be missing; if present it is once, few, many or a size class.

>NA|TRBJ1-1|many|16|TRBV15
CATSRDATERVTEAFF
TGTGCCACCAGCAGAGATGCGACGGAACGTGTCACTGAAGCTTTCTTT
>NA|TRBJ1-2|few|15|TRBV29-1
CSVVLAGGRAYGYTF
TGCAGCGTTGTACTTGCAGGAGGCAGGGCCTATGGCTACACCTTC
>NA|TRBJ2-1|many|16|TRBV5-6
CASSGDDRASYNEQFF
TGTGCCAGCAGCGGTGATGACAGAGCCAGTTACAATGAGCAGTTCTTC
>NA|TRBJ2-2|many|14|TRBV7-2
CASSLVGLAAELFF
TGTGCCAGCAGCTTAGTGGGGTTAGCGGCCGAGCTGTTTTTT
>NA|TRBJ1-3|few|16|TRBV10-3
CAISEYPVLSGNTIYF
TGTGCCATCAGTGAGTACCCAGTACTCTCTGGAAACACCATATATTTT
>NA|TRBJ2-1|few|14|TRBV9
CASSVGVMAYEQFF
TGTGCCAGCAGCGTGGGGGTTATGGCGTATGAGCAGTTCTTC
>NA|TRBJ2-5|many|13|TRBV7-3
CASSLTSEETQYF
TGTGCCAGCAGCTTAACTAGCGAAGAGACCCAGTACTTC
>NA|TRBJ2-7|many|14|TRBV6-2/TRBV6-3
CASSYGVFINEQYF
TGTGCCAGCAGTTACGGGGTCTTTATAAACGAGCAGTACTTC
>NA|TRBJ2-5|NA|15|TRBV5-1
CASSFRGVVGETQYF
TGCGCCAGCAGCTTCCGAGGGGTCGTTGGAGAGACCCAGTACTTC
>NA|TRBJ1-1|many|16|TRBV3-1
CASSQRGVVVDTEAFF
TGTGCCAGCAGCCAAAGGGGGGTCGTAGTGGATACTGAAGCTTTCTTT
>TRBD1|TRBJ2-5|many|15|TRBV5-1
CASTPRGQAQETQYF
TGCGCCAGCACCCCCCGGGGACAGGCCCAAGAGACCCAGTACTTC
>NA|TRBJ1-1|many|14|TRBV20-1
CSATNPTVNTEAFF
TGCAGTGCTACCAACCCAACAGTGAACACTGAAGCTTTCTTT
>NA|TRBJ1-2|few|11|TRBV20-1
CSARPGVYGTF
TGCAGTGCTAGGCCGGGAGTTTATGGCACCTTC
>NA|TRBJ2-1|many|13|TRBV12-3/TRBV12-4
CASSLRVRNEQFF
TGTGCCAGCAGTTTACGAGTCCGCAATGAGCAGTTCTTC
>NA|TRBJ2-3|many|13|TRBV11-3
CASSLIGTDTQYF
TGTGCCAGCAGCTTAATTGGCACAGATACGCAGTATTTT
>NA|TRBJ2-2|many|13|TRBV7-2
CASSFSGSGELFF
TGTGCCAGCAGCTTTAGTGGGTCCGGGGAGCTGTTTTTT
>TRBD1|TRBJ2-2|few|17|TRBV4-2
CASSPQEGQTNTGELFF
TGTGCCAGCAGCCCCCAAGAGGGACAGACGAACACCGGGGAGCTGTTTTTT
>TRBD1|TRBJ1-1|many|19|TRBV6-6
CASTLNPRDRGGMHTEAFF
TGTGCCAGCACTCTAAACCCCCGCGACAGGGGGGGTATGCACACTGAAGCTTTCTTT
>TRBD1|TRBJ2-2|many|14|TRBV7-2
CASSIGGSTGELFF
TGTGCCAGCAGCATAGGGGGCTCAACCGGGGAGCTGTTTTTT
>TRBD2|TRBJ2-7|NA|14|TRBV5-1
CASSFAGGGDEQYF
TGCGCCAGCAGCTTCGCGGGGGGAGGAGACGAGCAGTACTTC
>TRBD1|TRBJ1-3|NA|16|TRBV2
CASSPTGDFPPRTIYF
TGTGCCAGCAGTCCGACAGGGGATTTCCCGCCTAGGACCATATATTTT
>NA|TRBJ1-2|many|15|TRBV6-2/TRBV6-3
CASTQPARGYYGYTF
TGTGCCAGCACCCAGCCGGCCCGGGGATACTATGGCTACACCTTC
>NA|TRBJ2-5|many|17|TRBV4-3
CASSQDFTGGFRETQYF
TGCGCCAGCAGCCAAGATTTTACGGGGGGCTTCAGAGAGACCCAGTACTTC
>NA|TRBJ1-3|few|15|TRBV7-9
CASSSRGSPGNTIYF
TGTGCCAGCAGCTCTCGCGGGTCACCAGGAAACACCATATATTTT
>TRBD1|TRBJ2-1|NA|17|TRBV29-1
CSVEGHPTGSPDNEQFF
TGCAGCGTTGAAGGCCACCCGACAGGGTCCCCTGACAATGAGCAGTTCTTC
>TRBD2|TRBJ2-3|few|15|TRBV29-1
CSAPGGRGVLDTQYF
TGCAGCGCCCCCGGAGGGCGGGGGGTTCTAGATACGCAGTATTTT
>NA|TRBJ2-2|many|14|TRBV7-2
CASSAVTYAGELFF
TGTGCCAGCAGCGCCGTCACGTACGCCGGGGAGCTGTTTTTT
>TRBD2|TRBJ2-5|many|15|TRBV7-2
CASSARASGPGAQYF
TGTGCCAGCAGCGCAAGGGCTAGCGGTCCCGGGGCCCAGTACTTC
>NA|TRBJ1-2|NA|13|TRBV12-3/TRBV12-4
CASSLAGIKGYTF
TGTGCCAGCAGTTTAGCAGGGATTAAGGGCTACACCTTC
>NA|TRBJ1-5|NA|16|TRBV7-4
CASSSSYGGHIKPQHF
TGTGCCAGCAGCTCCTCGTACGGGGGGCATATCAAGCCCCAGCATTTT
>TRBD1|TRBJ1-4|NA|15|TRBV2
CASSEVSGGREKLFF
TGTGCCAGCAGTGAAGTTTCAGGGGGACGCGAAAAACTGTTTTTT
>NA|TRBJ2-3|many|15|TRBV5-1
CASSPLASVENTQYF
TGCGCCAGCAGTCCTTTGGCCTCCGTGGAAAATACGCAGTATTTT
>NA|TRBJ2-7|many|13|TRBV7-2
CASTTGLSYEQYF
TGTGCCAGCACCACGGGGTTGTCCTACGAGCAGTACTTC
>NA|TRBJ1-5|many|15|TRBV5-1
CASSLVGGHNQPQHF
TGCGCCAGCAGCTTGGTTGGGGGGCACAATCAGCCCCAGCATTTT
>TRBD2|TRBJ2-2|NA|14|TRBV7-3
CASSLAGPTGELFF
TGTGCCAGCAGCCTAGCGGGGCCTACCGGGGAGCTGTTTTTT
>TRBD2|TRBJ2-5|many|17|TRBV5-1
CASSSGLAGVNQETQYF
TGCGCCAGCAGCTCTGGACTAGCGGGGGTAAACCAAGAGACCCAGTACTTC
>NA|TRBJ2-2|many|17|TRBV4-3
CASSQESTGPNTGELFF
TGCGCCAGCAGCCAAGAGAGTACGGGCCCGAACACCGGGGAGCTGTTTTTT
>TRBD1|TRBJ1-2|many|14|TRBV5-1
CASSQTGEFYGYTF
TGCGCCAGCAGCCAGACAGGGGAATTTTATGGCTACACCTTC
>TRBD1|TRBJ2-1|many|14|TRBV6-5
CASSRQGARNEQFF
TGTGCCAGCAGCAGACAGGGGGCGAGGAATGAGCAGTTCTTC
>TRBD1|TRBJ1-4|few|17|TRBV2
CASSQTGQGSTNEKLFF
TGTGCCAGCAGCCAAACCGGACAGGGCTCAACTAATGAAAAACTGTTTTTT
>NA|TRBJ2-5|few|15|TRBV15
CATSRGQGDQETQYF
TGTGCCACCAGCAGAGGGCAGGGAGATCAAGAGACCCAGTACTTC
>NA|TRBJ1-6|NA|13|TRBV5-1
CASHSSYNSPLHF
TGCGCCAGCCATAGCTCCTATAATTCACCCCTCCACTTT
>NA|TRBJ2-1|NA|12|TRBV7-2
CASSLQRGEQFF
TGTGCCAGCAGCTTACAGCGAGGTGAGCAGTTCTTC
>NA|TRBJ2-3|many|12|TRBV20-1
CSARGSLQTQYF
TGCAGTGCTAGAGGAAGCCTTCAGACGCAGTATTTT
>NA|TRBJ1-6|many|17|TRBV4-3
CASSQDQGRSSVAPLHF
TGCGCCAGCAGCCAAGATCAGGGGCGCTCGAGTGTAGCACCCCTCCACTTT
>TRBD1|TRBJ1-2|many|18|TRBV7-3
CASSFVPGQGKPNYGYTF
TGTGCCAGCAGCTTCGTCCCGGGACAGGGAAAACCTAACTATGGCTACACCTTC
>NA|TRBJ1-5|NA|14|TRBV7-2
CASSLYGLNQPQHF
TGTGCCAGCAGCTTATACGGCCTAAATCAGCCCCAGCATTTT
>TRBD1|TRBJ1-3|many|17|TRBV4-1
CASSHKRSTGEDNTIYF
TGCGCCAGCAGCCACAAAAGGTCGACAGGGGAAGACAACACCATATATTTT
>NA|TRBJ2-1|NA|15|TRBV5-1
CASRRTQSSYNEQFF
TGCGCCAGCAGACGGACACAGAGCTCCTACAATGAGCAGTTCTTC